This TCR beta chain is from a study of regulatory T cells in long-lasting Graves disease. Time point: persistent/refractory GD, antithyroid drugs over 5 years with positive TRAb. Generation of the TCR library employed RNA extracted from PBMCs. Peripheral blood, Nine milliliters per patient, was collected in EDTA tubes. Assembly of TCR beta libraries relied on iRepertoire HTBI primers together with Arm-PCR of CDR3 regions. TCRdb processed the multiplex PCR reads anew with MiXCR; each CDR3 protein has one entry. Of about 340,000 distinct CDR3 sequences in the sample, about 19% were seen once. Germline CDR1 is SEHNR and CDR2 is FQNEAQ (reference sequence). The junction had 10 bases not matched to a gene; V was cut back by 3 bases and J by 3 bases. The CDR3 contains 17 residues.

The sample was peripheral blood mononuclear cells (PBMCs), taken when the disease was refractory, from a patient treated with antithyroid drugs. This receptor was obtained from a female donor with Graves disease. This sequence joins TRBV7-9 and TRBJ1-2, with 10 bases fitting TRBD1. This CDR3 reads CASSLNDRGLVDYGYTF. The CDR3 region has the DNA TGTGCCAGCAGCTTGAACGACAGGGGGCTCGTCGACTATGGCTACACCTTC.